This TCR beta chain was documented in a study of radiotherapy plus CTLA-4 blockade in lung cancer. Across the study: Disease control was seen in 25% to 40% of patients, objective responses in roughly 17%. Study findings and constraints: With interferon-beta, early dynamics of blood T cell clones were reported to best predict response. Expansion in blood of tumor-derived TCR clones was seen after radiotherapy plus ipilimumab.

TCRdb keeps only in-frame clones here, not all; method: immunoSEQ multiplex PCR. The sample records 95,000 to 150,000 clones, more than 80% being singletons. In chemo-refractory metastatic non-small-cell lung cancer, patients got ipilimumab CTLA-4 blockade together with focal radiation. The CDR3 is 11 amino acids. The germline gives CDR1 KGHSH, CDR2 LQKENI. Between the trimmed V and J ends, which lost 3 bases and 5 bases, there was a span of 5 bases. A note on this clone: Antigen unknown. The conserved final phenylalanine or tryptophan is absent from the CDR3, which likely points to a read error.

The TCR comes from a human donor with non-small cell lung cancer that progressed on radiotherapy plus ipilimumab. The sample here was peripheral blood, taken from a patient treated with radiotherapy plus ipilimumab. The rearrangement links TRBV18 to TRBJ2-7; no firm D call. Written as DNA, the CDR3 is TGTGCCAGCTCACCCAGAGACGAGCAGTACCTC. This gives the protein CASSPRDEQYL.